Listed here are 26 T cell receptor beta chains from one sample, sequenced in a study of cytomegalovirus exposure and HLA in healthy donors. PCR involved 60 Vbeta and 13 Jbeta primers. TCRdb keeps only in-frame clones here, not all; method: immunoSEQ multiplex PCR. The sample has fewer than 140,000 clones, more than 65% seen once. Material: PBMCs. The receptor set was obtained from a woman aged 45-59 years in good health and CMV-seropositive.

This clone was observed a few times. The chain is built from TRBV6-1 and TRBJ2-7; 8 bases fit TRBD2. CDR1 and CDR2 (germline): MNHNS, SASEGT. This CDR3 is 12 amino acids long. The J segment lost 2 bases and the V segment lost 10 bases, leaving 4 bases of the junction unmatched. The CDR3 sequence: CATGRGTYEQYF. In DNA, the CDR3 is TGTGCCACCGGGAGGGGTACCTACGAGCAGTACTTC.

The chain uses TRBV5-5 and TRBJ2-1; 8 bases map to TRBD2. The CDR3 has 15 residues. The V gene end was trimmed by 1 base and the J gene end by 2 bases; junction bases not matched to a gene: 2. Germline CDR1 SGHKS, CDR2 YYEKEE (reference sequence). CDR3 bases: TGTGCCAGCAGCTTGCGGGAGGGCCCCTACAATGAGCAGTTCTTC. It codes for CASSLREGPYNEQFF.

This chain connects TRBV19 to TRBJ2-7, with a tentative D call TRBD1 (6 bases). CDR3 length: 14 residues. Per germline, CDR1 LNHDA and CDR2 SQIVND (reference sequence). Trimming pared 5 bases from V and 2 bases from J, leaving 13 bases between. The chain's CDR3 is CASSYEGVTYEQYF. The CDR3 DNA is TGTGCCAGTAGTTACGAGGGGGTAACCTACGAGCAGTACTTC.

The gene calls are TRBV19 and TRBJ2-2; maybe TRBD2 (6 bases). V was shortened by 5 bases and J by 0 bases, with 13 bases between the two germline ends. Germline CDR1 LNHDA, CDR2 SQIVND (reference sequence). This CDR3 is built from 16 residues. In DNA, the CDR3 is TGTGCCAGTAGTGTACCGGGACTGCCGAACACCGGGGAGCTGTTTTTT. Its protein product is CASSVPGLPNTGELFF.

This clone was recorded a few times. V gene TRBV6-1 combines with J gene TRBJ2-7; the match to TRBD1 covers 7 bases. The CDR3 is 14 residues long. Germline values: CDR1 MNHNS, CDR2 SASEGT. Trimming cost V 4 bases and J 3 bases; bases outside gene matches: 6. CDR3 coding DNA: TGTGCCAGCAGTGGACGACAGGGAAACTACGAGCAGTACTTC. Protein product: CASSGRQGNYEQYF.

The rearrangement links TRBV14 to TRBJ1-4; 7 positions agree with TRBD1. J lost 5 bases, V lost 4 bases, and 16 bases had no gene match. CDR1 and CDR2 (germline): SGHDN, FVKESK. The CDR3 is made up of 18 amino acids. The CDR3 region is CASSRRRGPGRINEKLFF. The CDR3 coding sequence is TGTGCCAGCAGCCGCAGGAGGGGGCCGGGACGGATAAATGAAAAACTGTTTTTT.

The chain employs TRBV15 and TRBJ1-1; D gene ambiguous. V was clipped by 0 bases and J by 1 base, with 9 bases between them. The CDR3 consists of 15 residues. Germline loops: CDR1 LNHNV, CDR2 YYDKDF (reference sequence). The CDR3 bases are TGTGCCACCAGCAGAGACCAACGGGAGAACACTGAAGCTTTCTTT. It codes for CATSRDQRENTEAFF.

This chain links TRBV28 with TRBJ1-2; D remains unclear. Trimming removed 6 bases from V and 2 bases from J, with 10 bases in between. CDR1 is MDHEN and CDR2 is SYDVKM in the germline V gene. This CDR3 contains 13 residues. The CDR3 region is CASRQTANYGYTF. The CDR3 DNA reads as TGTGCCAGCAGACAGACGGCCAACTATGGCTACACCTTC.

This chain joins TRBV7-3 and TRBJ1-1; D unclear. Trimming left V 3 bases short and J 5 bases short, with 10 bases between. CDR3 length: 13 residues. CDR1 is SGHTA, CDR2 FQGTGA, per germline. In nucleotides, the CDR3 is TGTGCCAGCAGCTTTTACGACGGGACTGAAGCTTTCTTT. Translated: CASSFYDGTEAFF.

The V call is TRBV30, the J call TRBJ1-2; 8 bases map to TRBD1. Trimming cost V 1 base and J 2 bases; bases outside gene matches: 9. CDR1 and CDR2 (germline): GTSNPN, SVGIG (reference sequence). The CDR3 contains 16 residues. CDR3 bases: TGTGCCTGGAGTGACCCCCTTCGGACAGGGAACTATGGCTACACCTTC. Translated: CAWSDPLRTGNYGYTF.

V is TRBV6-5 and J is TRBJ1-5, with TRBD1 as a possible D gene (5 bases). This CDR3 contains 15 residues. The V gene lost 6 bases and the J gene lost 0 bases, with 12 bases spanning the gap. Germline CDR1 is MNHEY and CDR2 is SVGAGI. CDR3 in DNA: TGTGCCAGCAGCCGCGACAGATATAGCAATCAGCCCCAGCATTTT. It encodes CASSRDRYSNQPQHF.

V is TRBV27 and J is TRBJ2-1; 7 bases align to TRBD2. Germline trimming cut 2 bases from V and 8 bases from J; bases unmatched to any gene: 18. The CDR3 runs to 18 residues. Germline V gene lookup returns CDR1 MNHEY and CDR2 SMNVEV (reference sequence). The CDR3 bases are TGTGCCAGCAGTTTACCCGAGTCCCTGCGGGGGTGGGTGGATGAGCAGTTCTTC. It yields the protein CASSLPESLRGWVDEQFF.

The rearrangement uses TRBV18 and TRBJ1-1; 10 positions match TRBD1. V lost 3 bases to trimming and J lost 7 bases; unmatched junction nucleotides: 8. This CDR3 region has 15 residues. Germline values: CDR1 KGHSH, CDR2 LQKENI. The CDR3 DNA sequence: TGTGCCAGCTCACCCGGGACAGGGGAGGCAGGTGAAGCTTTCTTT. It encodes CASSPGTGEAGEAFF.

CDR3 nucleotides: TGCGCCAGCAGCCAAGGTCTGGGGAGCTCCTACGAGCAGTACTTC. It encodes CASSQGLGSSYEQYF. J is TRBJ2-5 and V is TRBV4-3; possible D gene TRBD2, 5 bases. Matching the DNA end better, TRBJ2-7 makes the J call doubtful. The CDR3 consists of 15 residues. The germline V gene encodes CDR1 LGHNA and CDR2 YSLEER.

This clone has just a few counts. The chain uses TRBV28 and TRBJ1-3; no clear D gene. The CDR3 length is 11 residues. The germline V gene has CDR1 MDHEN and CDR2 SYDVKM. V shed 8 bases and J shed 4 bases, with 6 bases lying between them. The CDR3 sequence is CASVGGNTIYF. CDR3 DNA sequence: TGTGCCAGCGTGGGCGGAAACACCATATATTTT.

The rearrangement joins TRBV7-9 to TRBJ1-2, with 9 positions matching TRBD1. The germline gives CDR1 SEHNR, CDR2 FQNEAQ (reference sequence). Germline trimming cut 5 bases from V and 6 bases from J; bases unmatched to any gene: 7. The CDR3 sequence is 14 residues long. The CDR3 DNA reads as TGTGCCAGCAGCCGTACAGGGGGCGGTCATGGCTACACCTTC. Protein: CASSRTGGGHGYTF.

The chain carries TRBV9 and TRBJ2-7; D is undetermined. The germline V and J ends were trimmed by 0 bases and 9 bases, with 16 bases remaining between them. CDR1 and CDR2 from the germline V gene are SGDLS and YYNGEE. CDR3 size: 14 residues. CDR3 bases: TGTGCCAGCAGCGTAGACCAGGTAGTATATGGGCAGTACTTC. This encodes CASSVDQVVYGQYF.

This clone is judged medium-sized. The chain is built from TRBV6-1 and TRBJ1-5; unclear D gene. The CDR3 is 16 residues long. Germline V lookup: CDR1 MNHNS, CDR2 SASEGT. The ends were cut back, 2 bases at V and 0 bases at J, with 11 bases in the middle. The CDR3 sequence is CASSESGSYSNQPQHF. The CDR3 nucleotides are TGTGCCAGCAGTGAATCGGGATCGTATAGCAATCAGCCCCAGCATTTT.

This sequence joins TRBV19 and TRBJ1-2, with 7 bases fitting TRBD1. With 11 bases clipped from V and 0 bases from J, the junction kept 12 bases outside the gene matches. The CDR3 sequence is 15 residues long. From germline, CDR1 is LNHDA and CDR2 SQIVND (reference sequence). The CDR3 coding sequence is TGTGCCTGCCGGACAGGTGCGACTTCTAACTATGGCTACACCTTC. Its translation: CACRTGATSNYGYTF.

This clone was picked up a small number of times. V is TRBV19 and J is TRBJ1-2, with D possibly being TRBD1 (6 bases). The CDR3 contains 17 residues. Per the germline V gene, CDR1 is LNHDA and CDR2 is SQIVND (reference sequence). V shed 3 bases and J shed 2 bases, with 19 bases lying between them. CDR3 sequence reads: CASSILSQQGFNYGYTF. For the CDR3, the DNA is TGTGCCAGTAGTATCCTAAGTCAACAGGGATTCAACTATGGCTACACCTTC.

The gene calls are TRBV9 and TRBJ2-6; TRBD1 agrees at 7 bases. The CDR3 sequence is 15 residues long. The V gene's germline CDR1 is SGDLS and CDR2 YYNGEE. V lost 4 bases and J lost 4; bases outside the gene matches: 5. CDR3 residues: CASSFEGAGANVLTF. The CDR3 coding sequence is TGTGCCAGCAGCTTCGAGGGGGCAGGGGCCAACGTCCTGACTTTC.

The chain carries TRBV30 and TRBJ2-3; 9 positions match TRBD1. V shed 5 bases, J shed 1 base, and the junction held 13 bases outside the gene matches. The CDR3 has 17 amino acids. CDR1 and CDR2 (germline): GTSNPN, SVGIG (reference sequence). The CDR3 DNA is TGTGCCTGGGAGCTCGGCGGACAGGGGTCGGGCACAGATACGCAGTATTTT. This codes for CAWELGGQGSGTDTQYF.

The rearrangement joins TRBV10-3 to TRBJ1-1; D gene uncertain. The CDR3 extends over 12 amino acids. V was shortened by 9 bases and J by 6 bases, with 14 bases between the two germline ends. Germline-derived CDR1 and CDR2 are ENHRY and SYGVKD. The CDR3 spells CAISGVGAEAFF. CDR3 nucleotides: TGTGCCATTTCCGGGGTGGGCGCTGAAGCTTTCTTT.

V usage is TRBV5-1 and J usage is TRBJ1-1; weak D call: TRBD1 (6 bases). The CDR3 totals 15 residues. Deletions cut 5 bases from V and 3 bases from J, with 17 bases between. The germline gives CDR1 SGHRS, CDR2 YFSETQ. The CDR3: CASRDRTGYDTEAFF. The CDR3 DNA follows: TGCGCCAGCAGAGATAGAACAGGGTATGACACTGAAGCTTTCTTT.

This rearrangement joins TRBV9 to TRBJ2-2; 11 nucleotides agree with TRBD2. The CDR3 has 18 amino acids. Germline loops: CDR1 SGDLS, CDR2 YYNGEE. Unmatched junction bases numbered 11, after V lost 3 bases and J lost 4 bases. CDR3 amino acids: CASSARLPLAGGTGELFF. DNA of the CDR3: TGTGCCAGCAGCGCTAGACTTCCCCTAGCGGGGGGCACCGGGGAGCTGTTTTTT. Supplemented by reference TRBV9 and TRBJ2-2, the full variable domain reads DSGVTQTPKHLITATGQRVTLRCSPRSGDLSVYWYQQSLDQGLQFLIQYYNGEERAKGNILERFSAQQFPDLHSELNLSSLELGDSALYFCASSARLPLAGGTGELFFGEGSRLTVL.

V gene TRBV7-2 combines with J gene TRBJ1-2; D call uncertain. The CDR3 sequence is 13 residues long. CDR1 and CDR2 from the germline V gene are SGHTA and FQGNSA. V lost 5 bases to trimming and J lost 5 bases, with 12 bases between them. CDR3 sequence: CASSEPEPYGYTF. The CDR3 DNA sequence: TGTGCCAGCAGCGAACCTGAGCCTTATGGCTACACCTTC.